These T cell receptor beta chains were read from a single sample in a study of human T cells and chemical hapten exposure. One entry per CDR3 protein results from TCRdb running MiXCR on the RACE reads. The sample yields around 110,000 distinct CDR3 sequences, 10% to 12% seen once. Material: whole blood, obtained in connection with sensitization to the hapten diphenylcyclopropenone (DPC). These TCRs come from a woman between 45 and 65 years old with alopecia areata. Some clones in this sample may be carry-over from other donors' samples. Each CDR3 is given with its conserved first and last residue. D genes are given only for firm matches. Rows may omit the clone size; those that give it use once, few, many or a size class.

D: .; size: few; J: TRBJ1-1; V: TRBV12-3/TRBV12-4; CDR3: CASSLDPTGYRNTEAFF; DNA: TGTGCCAGCAGTCTCGACCCAACAGGATACAGGAACACTGAAGCTTTCTTT
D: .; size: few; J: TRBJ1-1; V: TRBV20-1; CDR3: CSASLSGVEAFF; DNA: TGCAGTGCTAGCCTGAGTGGCGTTGAAGCTTTCTTT
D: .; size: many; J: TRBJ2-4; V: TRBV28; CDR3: CASRGRDQQNIQYF; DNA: TGTGCCAGCAGGGGCCGGGACCAACAAAACATTCAGTACTTC
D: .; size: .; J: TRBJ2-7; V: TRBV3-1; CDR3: CASSQDGTGSYEQYF; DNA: TGTGCCAGCAGCCAAGATGGCACAGGGTCCTACGAGCAGTACTTC
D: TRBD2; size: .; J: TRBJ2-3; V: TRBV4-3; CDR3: CASSQVGGSLTDTQYF; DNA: TGCGCCAGCAGCCAAGTCGGCGGGAGCTTAACAGATACGCAGTATTTT
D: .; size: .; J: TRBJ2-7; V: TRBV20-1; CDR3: CSARTTEQYF; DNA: TGCAGTGCTAGAACCACCGAGCAGTACTTC
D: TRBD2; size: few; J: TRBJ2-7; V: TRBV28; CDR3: CAISVGTSGSFTYEQYF; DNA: TGTGCCATTTCGGTCGGGACTAGCGGGAGCTTTACCTACGAGCAGTACTTC
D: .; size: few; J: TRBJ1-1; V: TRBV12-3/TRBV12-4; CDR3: CASRQGPTEAFF; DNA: TGTGCCAGCAGACAGGGTCCCACTGAAGCTTTCTTT
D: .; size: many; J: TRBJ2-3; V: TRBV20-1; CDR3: CSGGGNGYTQYF; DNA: TGCAGTGGAGGCGGGAATGGGTATACGCAGTATTTT
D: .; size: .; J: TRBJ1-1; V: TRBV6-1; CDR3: CASSEGRAAPNTEAFF; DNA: TGTGCCAGCAGTGAAGGGCGGGCGGCTCCGAACACTGAAGCTTTCTTT
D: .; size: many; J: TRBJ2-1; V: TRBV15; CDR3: CATSSTPGAYNEQFF; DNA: TGTGCCACCAGCTCCACACCAGGAGCCTACAATGAGCAGTTCTTC
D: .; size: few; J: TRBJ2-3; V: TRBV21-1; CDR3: CASSKVSLAGGVSTDTQYF; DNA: TGTGCCAGCAGCAAAGTGTCACTAGCGGGGGGCGTTTCCACAGATACGCAGTATTTT
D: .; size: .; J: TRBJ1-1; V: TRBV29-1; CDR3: CSGSGHLNTEAFF; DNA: TGCAGCGGGAGTGGACATTTGAACACTGAAGCTTTCTTT
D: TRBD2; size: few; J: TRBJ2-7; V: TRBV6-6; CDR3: CASSATSGVSEQYF; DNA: TGTGCCAGCAGCGCTACTAGCGGGGTTAGCGAGCAGTACTTC
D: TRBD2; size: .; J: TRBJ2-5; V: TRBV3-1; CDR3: CASSLRLAGGPLSVTQYF; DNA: TGTGCCAGCAGCCTCCGGCTAGCGGGAGGGCCATTGAGCGTGACCCAGTACTTC
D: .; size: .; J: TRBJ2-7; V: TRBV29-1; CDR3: CSVRGGDRFYEQYF; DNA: TGCAGCGTGCGGGGGGGGGACAGGTTCTACGAGCAGTACTTC
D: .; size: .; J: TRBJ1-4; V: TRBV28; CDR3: CASSKTGANEKLFF; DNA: TGTGCCAGCAGCAAGACAGGAGCGAATGAAAAACTGTTTTTT
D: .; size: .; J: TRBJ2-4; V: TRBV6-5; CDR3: CASSSAERFKNIQYF; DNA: TGTGCCAGCAGTTCCGCGGAGCGTTTCAAAAACATTCAGTACTTC
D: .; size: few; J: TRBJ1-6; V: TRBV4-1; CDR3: CASSQVTANSPLHF; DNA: TGCGCCAGCAGCCAAGTCACAGCCAATTCACCCCTCCACTTT
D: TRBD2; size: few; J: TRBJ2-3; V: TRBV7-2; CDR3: CASSFSGRGTDTQYF; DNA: TGTGCCAGCAGCTTTAGCGGGAGGGGCACAGATACGCAGTATTTT
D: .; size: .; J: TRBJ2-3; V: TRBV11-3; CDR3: CASSEGPTDTQYF; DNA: TGTGCCAGCTCCGAGGGACCCACAGATACGCAGTATTTT
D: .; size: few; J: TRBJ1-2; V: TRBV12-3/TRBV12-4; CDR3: CASSDSSYGYTF; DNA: TGTGCCAGCAGTGACAGCTCCTATGGCTACACCTTC
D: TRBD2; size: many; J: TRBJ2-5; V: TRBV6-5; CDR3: CASRGAGGRETQYF; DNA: TGTGCCTCCCGCGGAGCGGGGGGCCGAGAGACCCAGTACTTC
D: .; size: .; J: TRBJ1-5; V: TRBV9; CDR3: CASSVGGVAQPQHF; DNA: TGTGCCAGCAGCGTAGGGGGGGTAGCTCAGCCCCAGCATTTT
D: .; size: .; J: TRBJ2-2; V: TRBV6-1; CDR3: CASSEEGAGELFF; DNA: TGTGCCAGCAGTGAAGAGGGGGCCGGGGAGCTGTTTTTT
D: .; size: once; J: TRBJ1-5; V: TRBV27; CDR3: CATAGTANSNQPQHF; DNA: TGTGCCACTGCAGGGACGGCCAATAGCAATCAGCCCCAGCATTTT
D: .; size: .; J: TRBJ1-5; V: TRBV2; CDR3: CASSEMVGWTQHF; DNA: TGTGCCAGCAGTGAAATGGTCGGGTGGACCCAGCATTTT
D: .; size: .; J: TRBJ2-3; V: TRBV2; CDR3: CASRQRAQDVHTQYF; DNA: TGTGCCAGCAGACAAAGGGCCCAGGATGTACATACGCAGTATTTT
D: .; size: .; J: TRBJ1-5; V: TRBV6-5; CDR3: CASSYGGGQPQHF; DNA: TGTGCCAGCAGTTATGGGGGGGGCCAGCCCCAGCATTTT
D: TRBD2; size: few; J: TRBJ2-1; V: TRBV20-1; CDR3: CSAPRTSGGAGEQFF; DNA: TGCAGTGCTCCTCGGACTAGCGGGGGGGCCGGTGAGCAGTTCTTC
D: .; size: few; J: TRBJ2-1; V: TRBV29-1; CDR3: CSVEGTELSSYNEQFF; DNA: TGCAGCGTTGAAGGTACGGAGCTTAGCTCCTACAATGAGCAGTTCTTC
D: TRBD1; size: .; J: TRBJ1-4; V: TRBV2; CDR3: CASSGPGQGKMYEKLFF; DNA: TGTGCCAGCAGTGGACCGGGACAGGGAAAAATGTATGAAAAACTGTTTTTT
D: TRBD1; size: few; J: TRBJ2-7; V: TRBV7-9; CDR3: CASSIPGQVHEQYF; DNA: TGTGCCAGCAGCATCCCGGGACAGGTCCACGAGCAGTACTTC
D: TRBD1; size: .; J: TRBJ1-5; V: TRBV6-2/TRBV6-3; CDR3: CASGRQGNQPQHF; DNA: TGTGCCAGCGGAAGACAGGGAAATCAGCCCCAGCATTTT
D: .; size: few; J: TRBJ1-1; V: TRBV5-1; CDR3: CASSLDPSNTEAFF; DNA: TGCGCCAGCAGCTTGGACCCATCGAACACTGAAGCTTTCTTT
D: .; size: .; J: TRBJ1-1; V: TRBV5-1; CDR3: CASSLAGKPNTEAFF; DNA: TGCGCCAGCAGCTTGGCCGGTAAACCGAACACTGAAGCTTTCTTT
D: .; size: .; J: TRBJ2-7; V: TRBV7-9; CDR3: CASSAGRRYEQYF; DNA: TGTGCCAGCAGTGCGGGACGCCGCTACGAGCAGTACTTC
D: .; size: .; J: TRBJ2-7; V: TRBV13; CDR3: CASSLSSQSEQYF; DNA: TGTGCCAGCAGCTTATCCTCCCAGAGCGAGCAGTACTTC
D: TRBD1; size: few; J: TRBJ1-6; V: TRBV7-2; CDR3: CASSLAGTVGPPLHF; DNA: TGTGCCAGCAGCTTAGCAGGGACAGTTGGTCCACCCCTCCACTTT
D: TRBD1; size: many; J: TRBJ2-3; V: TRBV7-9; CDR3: CANEGATDTQYF; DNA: TGTGCCAACGAGGGGGCCACAGATACGCAGTATTTT
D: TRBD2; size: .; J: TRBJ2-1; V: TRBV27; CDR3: CASRKPGGAYNEQFF; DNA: TGTGCCAGCAGAAAACCCGGGGGGGCCTACAATGAGCAGTTCTTC